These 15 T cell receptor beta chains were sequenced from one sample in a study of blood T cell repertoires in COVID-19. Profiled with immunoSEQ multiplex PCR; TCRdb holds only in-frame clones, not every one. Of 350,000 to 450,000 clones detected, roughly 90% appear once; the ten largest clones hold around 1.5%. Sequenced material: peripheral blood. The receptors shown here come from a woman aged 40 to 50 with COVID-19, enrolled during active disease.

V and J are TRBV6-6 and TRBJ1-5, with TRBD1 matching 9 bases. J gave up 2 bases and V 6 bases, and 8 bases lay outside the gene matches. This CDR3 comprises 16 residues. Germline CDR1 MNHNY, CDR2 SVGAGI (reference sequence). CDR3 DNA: TGTGCCAGCAGCCTACAGGGGGCCCTTGGCAATCAGCCCCAGCATTTT. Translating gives CASSLQGALGNQPQHF.

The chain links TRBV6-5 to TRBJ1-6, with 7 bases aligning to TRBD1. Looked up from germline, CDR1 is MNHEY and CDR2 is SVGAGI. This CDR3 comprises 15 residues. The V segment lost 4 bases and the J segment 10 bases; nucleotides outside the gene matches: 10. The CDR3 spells CASSSSQGVRSPLHF. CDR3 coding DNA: TGTGCCAGCAGTTCATCCCAGGGGGTCCGGTCACCCCTCCACTTT.

The CDR3 sequence is CASSLAQAGQVMGNYGYTF. CDR3 nucleotide sequence: TGCGCCAGCAGCTTGGCCCAAGCGGGACAGGTTATGGGAAACTATGGCTACACCTTC. The chain employs TRBV5-1 and TRBJ1-2; 8 bases align to TRBD1. J lost 2 bases, V lost 0 bases, and 15 bases had no gene match. The CDR3 has 19 amino acids. Germline V gene sequence: CDR1 SGHRS, CDR2 YFSETQ.

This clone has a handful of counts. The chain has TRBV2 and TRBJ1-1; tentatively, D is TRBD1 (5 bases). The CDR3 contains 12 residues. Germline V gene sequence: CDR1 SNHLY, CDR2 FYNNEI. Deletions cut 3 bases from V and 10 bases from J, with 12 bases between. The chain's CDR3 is CASSDQTAGAFF. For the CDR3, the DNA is TGTGCCAGCAGTGATCAGACAGCTGGAGCTTTCTTT.

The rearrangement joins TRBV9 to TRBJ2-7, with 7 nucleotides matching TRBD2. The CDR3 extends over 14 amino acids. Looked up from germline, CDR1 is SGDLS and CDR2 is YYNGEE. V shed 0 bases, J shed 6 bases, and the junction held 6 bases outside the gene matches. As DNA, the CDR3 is TGTGCCAGCAGCGTAGCTACGGGGGGAGGCGAGCAGTACTTC. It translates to CASSVATGGGEQYF.

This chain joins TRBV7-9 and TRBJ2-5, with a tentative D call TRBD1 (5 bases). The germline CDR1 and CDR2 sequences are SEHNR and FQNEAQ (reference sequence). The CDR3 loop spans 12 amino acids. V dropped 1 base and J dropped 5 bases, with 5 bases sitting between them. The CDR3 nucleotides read TGTGCCAGCAGCTTAGACAGGGAGACCCAGTACTTC. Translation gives CASSLDRETQYF. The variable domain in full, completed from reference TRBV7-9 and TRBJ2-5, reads DTGVSQNPRHKITKRGQNVTFRCDPISEHNRLYWYRQTLGQGPEFLTYFQNEAQLEKSRLLSDRFSAERPKGSFSTLEIQRTEQGDSAMYLCASSLDRETQYFGPGTRLLVL.

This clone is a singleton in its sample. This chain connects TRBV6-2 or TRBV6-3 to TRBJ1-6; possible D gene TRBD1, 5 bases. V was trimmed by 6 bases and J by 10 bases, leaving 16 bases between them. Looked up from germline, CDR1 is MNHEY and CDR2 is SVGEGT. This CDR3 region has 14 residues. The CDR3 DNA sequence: TGTGCCAGCAGCAATACAGGATCCGGGTCACCCCTCCACTTT. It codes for CASSNTGSGSPLHF.

In nucleotides, the CDR3 is TGTGCCAGCACCGCCACCGGACAGGGGGTAGATACGCAGTATTTT. Translation: CASTATGQGVDTQYF. This sequence joins TRBV3-1 (or the pseudogene TRBV3-2) and TRBJ2-3, with TRBD1 matching 10 bases. With V trimmed by 7 bases and J by 5 bases, 9 bases remained unmatched. CDR1 is LGHDT, CDR2 YNNKEL, per germline (reference sequence). The CDR3 contains 15 residues.

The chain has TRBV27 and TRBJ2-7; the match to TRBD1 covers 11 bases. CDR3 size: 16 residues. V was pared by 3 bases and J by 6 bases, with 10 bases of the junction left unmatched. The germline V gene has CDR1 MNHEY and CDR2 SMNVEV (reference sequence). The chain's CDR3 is CASSFRDRGGVGEQYF. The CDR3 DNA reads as TGTGCCAGCAGTTTCCGGGACAGGGGGGGAGTAGGCGAGCAGTACTTC.

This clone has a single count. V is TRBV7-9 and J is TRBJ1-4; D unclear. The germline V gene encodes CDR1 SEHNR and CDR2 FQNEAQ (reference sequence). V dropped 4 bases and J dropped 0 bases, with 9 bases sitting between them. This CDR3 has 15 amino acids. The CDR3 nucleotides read TGTGCCAGCAGCTCCCGCGAGTCAACTAATGAAAAACTGTTTTTT. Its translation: CASSSRESTNEKLFF.

CDR3 region: CASSRQDALDSNQPQHF. The CDR3 nucleotides are TGTGCCAGCAGCCGTCAGGATGCACTAGATAGCAATCAGCCCCAGCATTTT. The V call is TRBV9, the J call TRBJ1-5; D call uncertain. The CDR3 runs 17 residues. Germline V gives CDR1 SGDLS, CDR2 YYNGEE. V lost 4 bases to trimming and J lost 0 bases, with 17 bases between them.

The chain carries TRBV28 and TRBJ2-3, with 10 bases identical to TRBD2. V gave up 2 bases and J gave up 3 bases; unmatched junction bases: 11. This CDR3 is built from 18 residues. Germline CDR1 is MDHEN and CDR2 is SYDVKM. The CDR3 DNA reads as TGTGCCAGCAGTTTAATCAGGAGCGGGAGGGGGGAGACAGATACGCAGTATTTT. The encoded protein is CASSLIRSGRGETDTQYF. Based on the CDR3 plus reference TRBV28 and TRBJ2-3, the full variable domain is DVKVTQSSRYLVKRTGEKVFLECVQDMDHENMFWYRQDPGLGLRLIYFSYDVKMKEKGDIPEGYSVSREKKERFSLILESASTNQTSMYLCASSLIRSGRGETDTQYFGPGTRLTVL.

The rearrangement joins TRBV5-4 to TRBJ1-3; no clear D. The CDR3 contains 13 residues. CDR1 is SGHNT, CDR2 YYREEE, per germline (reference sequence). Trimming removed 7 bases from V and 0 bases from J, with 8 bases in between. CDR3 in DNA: TGTGCCAGCCCCGGGTACTCTGGAAACACCATATATTTT. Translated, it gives CASPGYSGNTIYF.

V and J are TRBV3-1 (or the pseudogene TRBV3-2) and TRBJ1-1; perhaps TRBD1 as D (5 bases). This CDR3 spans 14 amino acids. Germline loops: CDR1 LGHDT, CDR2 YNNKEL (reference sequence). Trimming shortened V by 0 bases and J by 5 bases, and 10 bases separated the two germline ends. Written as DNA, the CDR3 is TGTGCCAGCAGCCAAGAAGGCAGGGCAACTGAAGCTTTCTTT. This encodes CASSQEGRATEAFF.

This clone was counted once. The CDR3 DNA sequence: TGTGCCTGGAGTGTACCCAGGACTGCGGCTGGCTACACCTTC. It encodes CAWSVPRTAAGYTF. The rearrangement uses TRBV30 and TRBJ1-2; D is unresolved. The CDR3 has 14 amino acids. V lost 0 bases, J lost 7 bases, and 15 bases lay in between. Germline assignment: CDR1 GTSNPN and CDR2 SVGIG (reference sequence).